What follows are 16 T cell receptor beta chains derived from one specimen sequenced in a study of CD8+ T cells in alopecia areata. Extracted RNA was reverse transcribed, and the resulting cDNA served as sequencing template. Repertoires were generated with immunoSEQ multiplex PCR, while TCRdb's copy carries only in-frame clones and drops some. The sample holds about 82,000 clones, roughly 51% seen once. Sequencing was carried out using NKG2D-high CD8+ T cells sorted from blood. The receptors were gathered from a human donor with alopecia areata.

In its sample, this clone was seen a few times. The CDR3 spells CASSGDRGGGELFF. The CDR3 nucleotides read TGCGCCAGCAGCGGGGACAGGGGTGGCGGGGAGCTGTTTTTT. The chain employs TRBV4-3 and TRBJ2-2; TRBD1 matches 10 bases. CDR3 length: 14 residues. With 5 bases clipped from V and 7 bases from J, the junction kept 4 bases outside the gene matches. Germline CDR1 reads LGHNA; CDR2 reads YSLEER.

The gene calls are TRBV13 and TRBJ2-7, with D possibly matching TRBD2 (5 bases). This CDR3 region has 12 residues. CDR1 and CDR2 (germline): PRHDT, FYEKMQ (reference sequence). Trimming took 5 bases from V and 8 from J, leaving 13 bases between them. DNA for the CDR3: TGTGCCAGCAGCCACGGGATTACGCAGCAGTACTTC. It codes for CASSHGITQQYF.

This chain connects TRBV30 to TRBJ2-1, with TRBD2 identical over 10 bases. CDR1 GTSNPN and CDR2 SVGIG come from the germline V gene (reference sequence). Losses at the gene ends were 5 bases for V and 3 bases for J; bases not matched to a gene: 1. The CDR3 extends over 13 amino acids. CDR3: CAWERGGYNEQFF. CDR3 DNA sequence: TGTGCCTGGGAGCGGGGGGGCTACAATGAGCAGTTCTTC.

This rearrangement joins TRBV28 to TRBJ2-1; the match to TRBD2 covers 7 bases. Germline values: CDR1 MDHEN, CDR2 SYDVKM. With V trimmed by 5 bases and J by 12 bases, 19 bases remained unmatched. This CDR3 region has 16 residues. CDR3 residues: CASSPAAHRGSSWQFF. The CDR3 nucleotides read TGTGCCAGCAGTCCTGCAGCCCACCGCGGGAGCTCGTGGCAGTTCTTC.

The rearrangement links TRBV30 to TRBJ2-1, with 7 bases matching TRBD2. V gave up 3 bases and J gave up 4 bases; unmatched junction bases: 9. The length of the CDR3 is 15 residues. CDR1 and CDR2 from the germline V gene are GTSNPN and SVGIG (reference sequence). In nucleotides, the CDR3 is TGTGCCTGGAGCGACACCCCCGGGGGGTACAATGAGCAGTTCTTC. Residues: CAWSDTPGGYNEQFF. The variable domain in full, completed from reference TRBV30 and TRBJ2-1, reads SQTIHQWPATLVQPVGSPLSLECTVEGTSNPNLYWYRQAAGRGLQLLFYSVGIGQISSEVPQNLSASRPQDRQFILSSKKLLLSDSGFYLCAWSDTPGGYNEQFFGPGTRLTVL.

CDR3 residues: CASSAPGQAYEQYF. CDR3 DNA: TGTGCCAGCAGCGCCCCGGGACAGGCCTACGAGCAGTACTTC. The gene calls are TRBV7-9 and TRBJ2-7; 8 nucleotides agree with TRBD1. Germline CDR1 and CDR2: SEHNR and FQNEAQ (reference sequence). The V segment lost 5 bases and the J segment 2 bases; nucleotides outside the gene matches: 5. The CDR3 is made up of 14 amino acids.

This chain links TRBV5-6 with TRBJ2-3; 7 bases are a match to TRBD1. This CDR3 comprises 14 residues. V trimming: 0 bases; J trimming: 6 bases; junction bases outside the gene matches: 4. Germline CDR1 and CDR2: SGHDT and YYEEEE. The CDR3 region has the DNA TGTGCCAGCAGCTTGGGGACAGGCTGGGATACGCAGTATTTT. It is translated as CASSLGTGWDTQYF. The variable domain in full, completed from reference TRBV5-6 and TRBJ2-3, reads DAGVTQSPTHLIKTRGQQVTLRCSPKSGHDTVSWYQQALGQGPQFIFQYYEEEERQRGNFPDRFSGHQFPNYSSELNVNALLLGDSALYLCASSLGTGWDTQYFGPGTRLTVL.

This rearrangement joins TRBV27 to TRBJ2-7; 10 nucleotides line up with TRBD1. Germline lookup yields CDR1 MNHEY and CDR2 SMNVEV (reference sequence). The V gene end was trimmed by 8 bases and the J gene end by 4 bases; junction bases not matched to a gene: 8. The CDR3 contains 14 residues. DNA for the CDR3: TGTGCCAGCCGTAACTTGGGACAGGGGTACGAGCAGTACTTC. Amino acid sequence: CASRNLGQGYEQYF.

CDR3 residues: CASRGQGYNEQFF. CDR3 bases: TGTGCCAGCAGGGGGCAGGGCTACAATGAGCAGTTCTTC. This chain links TRBV7-9 with TRBJ2-1, with D perhaps matching TRBD1 (5 bases). Germline V lookup: CDR1 SEHNR, CDR2 FQNEAQ (reference sequence). The CDR3 is 13 residues long. Between the trimmed V and J ends, which lost 6 bases and 3 bases, there was a span of 9 bases. Drawing the rest from reference TRBV7-9 and TRBJ2-1, the complete variable domain is DTGVSQNPRHKITKRGQNVTFRCDPISEHNRLYWYRQTLGQGPEFLTYFQNEAQLEKSRLLSDRFSAERPKGSFSTLEIQRTEQGDSAMYLCASRGQGYNEQFFGPGTRLTVL.

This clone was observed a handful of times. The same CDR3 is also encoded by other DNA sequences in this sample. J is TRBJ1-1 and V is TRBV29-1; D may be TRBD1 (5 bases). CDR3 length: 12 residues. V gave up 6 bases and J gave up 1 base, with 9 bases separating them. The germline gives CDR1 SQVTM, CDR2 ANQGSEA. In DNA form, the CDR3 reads TGCAGCGTCGAGACAGAGAACACTGAAGCTTTCTTT. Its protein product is CSVETENTEAFF.

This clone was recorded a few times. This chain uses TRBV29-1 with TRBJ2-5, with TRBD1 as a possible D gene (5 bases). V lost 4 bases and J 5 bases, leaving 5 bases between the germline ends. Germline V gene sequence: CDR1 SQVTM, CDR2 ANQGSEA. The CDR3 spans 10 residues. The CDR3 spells CSVGGETQYF. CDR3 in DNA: TGCAGCGTTGGGGGCGAGACCCAGTACTTC.

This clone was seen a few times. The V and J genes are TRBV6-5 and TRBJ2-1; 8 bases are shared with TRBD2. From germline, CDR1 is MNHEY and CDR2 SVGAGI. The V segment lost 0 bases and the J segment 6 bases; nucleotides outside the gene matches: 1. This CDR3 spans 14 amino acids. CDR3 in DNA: TGTGCCAGCAGTTACTCCGGGACTAGCAATGAGCAGTTCTTC. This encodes CASSYSGTSNEQFF.

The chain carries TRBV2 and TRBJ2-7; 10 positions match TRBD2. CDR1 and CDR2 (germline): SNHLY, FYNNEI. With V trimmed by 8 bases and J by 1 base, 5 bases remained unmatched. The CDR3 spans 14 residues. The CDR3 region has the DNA TGTGCCAGCGAGTTGACTAGCGGGTCCTACGAGCAGTACTTC. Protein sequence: CASELTSGSYEQYF. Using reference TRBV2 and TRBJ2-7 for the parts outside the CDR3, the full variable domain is EPEVTQTPSHQVTQMGQEVILRCVPISNHLYFYWYRQILGQKVEFLVSFYNNEISEKSEIFDDQFSVERPDGSNFTLKIRSTKLEDSAMYFCASELTSGSYEQYFGPGTRLTVT.

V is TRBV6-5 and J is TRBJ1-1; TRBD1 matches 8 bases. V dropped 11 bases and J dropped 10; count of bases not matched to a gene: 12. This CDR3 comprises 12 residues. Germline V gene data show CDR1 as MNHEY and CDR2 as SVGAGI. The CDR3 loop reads CAVFVGTGLAFF. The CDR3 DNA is TGTGCCGTTTTCGTAGGGACAGGTTTAGCTTTCTTT.

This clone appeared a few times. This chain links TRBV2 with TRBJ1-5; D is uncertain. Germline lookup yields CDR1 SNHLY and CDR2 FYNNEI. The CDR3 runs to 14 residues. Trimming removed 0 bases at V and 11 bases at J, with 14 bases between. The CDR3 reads CASSEAGYVLTQHF. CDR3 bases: TGTGCCAGCAGTGAAGCAGGCTATGTTTTGACCCAGCATTTT.

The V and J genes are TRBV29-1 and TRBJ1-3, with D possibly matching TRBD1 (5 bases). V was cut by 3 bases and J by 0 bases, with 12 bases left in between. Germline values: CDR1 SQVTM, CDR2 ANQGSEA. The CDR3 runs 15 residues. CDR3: CSVDGAMGSGNTIYF. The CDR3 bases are TGCAGCGTTGATGGGGCGATGGGCTCTGGAAACACCATATATTTT.